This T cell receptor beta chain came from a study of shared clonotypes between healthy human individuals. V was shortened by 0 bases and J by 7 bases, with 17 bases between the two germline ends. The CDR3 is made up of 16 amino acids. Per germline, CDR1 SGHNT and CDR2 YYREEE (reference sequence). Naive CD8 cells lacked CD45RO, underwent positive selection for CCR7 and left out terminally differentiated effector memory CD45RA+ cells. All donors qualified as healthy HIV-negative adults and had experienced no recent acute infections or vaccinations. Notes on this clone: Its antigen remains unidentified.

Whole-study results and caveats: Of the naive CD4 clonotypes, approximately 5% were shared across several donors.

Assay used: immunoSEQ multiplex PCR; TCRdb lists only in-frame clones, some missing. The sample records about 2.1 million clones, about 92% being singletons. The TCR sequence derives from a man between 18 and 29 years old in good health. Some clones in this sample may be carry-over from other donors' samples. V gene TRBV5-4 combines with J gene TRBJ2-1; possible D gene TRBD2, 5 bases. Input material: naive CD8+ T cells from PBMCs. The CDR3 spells CASSLEWTHRGNEQFF. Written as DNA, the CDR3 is TGTGCCAGCAGCTTGGAATGGACTCATCGTGGGAATGAGCAGTTCTTC.